The clone carrying this TCR beta chain was observed at least ten times. Its target is not known. This sample is drawn from a study of spatial heterogeneity in lung cancer. Study results and caveats: Relative to follow-up, resection was when ubiquitous expanded tumor TCRs appeared more in blood.

Every TCR cDNA molecule bore its own unique molecular identifier. TCRdb redid the calling of the 5' RACE reads with MiXCR, one entry per CDR3 protein. The sample yields some 11,000 distinct CDR3 sequences, around 9.4% seen once. Time point defined: sample taken at primary tumor resection. Whole RNA came from tumor, nontumor lung or frozen PBMC and was sequenced without being sorted. The cohort: 65 to 80 early-stage, untreated non-small cell lung cancer patients. CDR3 length: 12 amino acids. The V and J ends lost 4 bases and 0 bases respectively, with 3 bases between them. Looked up from germline, CDR1 is SNHLY and CDR2 is FYNNEI.

Sequenced here: PBMCs, sampled at surgery. J is TRBJ1-1 and V is TRBV2; D not resolved. The sequence came from a male donor with early-stage non-small cell lung cancer. CDR3 nucleotide sequence: TGTGCCAGCAGTGCCTTGAACACTGAAGCTTTCTTT. This sequence encodes CASSALNTEAFF.